One TCR beta chain is described in this entry. The source of the sample is a study of blood T cell repertoires in COVID-19. TCRdb keeps only in-frame clones here, not all; method: immunoSEQ multiplex PCR. The sample consists of 200,000 to 250,000 clones, roughly 87% of them appearing once. The CDR3 runs 14 residues. Unmatched junction bases numbered 6, after V lost 4 bases and J lost 8 bases. Germline-derived CDR1 and CDR2 are LGHDT and YNNKEL (reference sequence). The sequenced sample was PBMCs or T cells enriched from blood (not recorded which). This TCR came from a man in his thirties or forties who had recovered from COVID-19. The chain joins TRBV3-1 (or the pseudogene TRBV3-2) to TRBJ2-4; 9 positions agree with TRBD1. CDR3 DNA sequence: TGTGCCAGCAGCCCCGGGACAGGGAGATACATTCAGTACTTC. This encodes CASSPGTGRYIQYF.